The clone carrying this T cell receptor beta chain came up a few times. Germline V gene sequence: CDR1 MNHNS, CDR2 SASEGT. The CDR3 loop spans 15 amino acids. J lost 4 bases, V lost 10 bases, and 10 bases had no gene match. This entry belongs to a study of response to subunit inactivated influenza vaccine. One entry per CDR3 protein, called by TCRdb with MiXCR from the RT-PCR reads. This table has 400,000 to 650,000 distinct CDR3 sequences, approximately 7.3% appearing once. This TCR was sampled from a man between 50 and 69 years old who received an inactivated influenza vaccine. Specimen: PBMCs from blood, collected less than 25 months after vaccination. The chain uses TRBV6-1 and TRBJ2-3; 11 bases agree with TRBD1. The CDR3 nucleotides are TGTGCCATCTCGGACAGGGGGCAATGGTCAGATACGCAGTATTTT. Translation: CAISDRGQWSDTQYF.